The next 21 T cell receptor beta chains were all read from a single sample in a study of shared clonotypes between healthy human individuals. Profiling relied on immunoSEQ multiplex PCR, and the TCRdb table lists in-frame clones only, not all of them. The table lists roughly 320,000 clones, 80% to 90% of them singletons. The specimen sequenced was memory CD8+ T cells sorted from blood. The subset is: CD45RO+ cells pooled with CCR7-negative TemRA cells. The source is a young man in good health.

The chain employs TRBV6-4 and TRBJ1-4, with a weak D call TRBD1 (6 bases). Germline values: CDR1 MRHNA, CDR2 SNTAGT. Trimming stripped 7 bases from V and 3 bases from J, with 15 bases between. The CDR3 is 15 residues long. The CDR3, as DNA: TGTGCCAGCACCTATACAGGGAGGGCTAATGAAAAACTGTTTTTT. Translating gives CASTYTGRANEKLFF.

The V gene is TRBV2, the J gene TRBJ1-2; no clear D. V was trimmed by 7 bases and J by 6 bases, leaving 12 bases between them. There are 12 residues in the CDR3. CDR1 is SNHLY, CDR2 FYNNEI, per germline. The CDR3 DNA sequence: TGTGCCAGCAATGACCCGGCGGATGGCTACACCTTC. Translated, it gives CASNDPADGYTF.

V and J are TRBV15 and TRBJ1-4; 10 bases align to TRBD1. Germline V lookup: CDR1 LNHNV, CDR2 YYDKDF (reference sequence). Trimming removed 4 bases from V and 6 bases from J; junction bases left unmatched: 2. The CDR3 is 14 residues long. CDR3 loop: CATSTGTGDEKLFF. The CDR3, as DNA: TGTGCCACCAGCACCGGGACAGGGGATGAAAAACTGTTTTTT.

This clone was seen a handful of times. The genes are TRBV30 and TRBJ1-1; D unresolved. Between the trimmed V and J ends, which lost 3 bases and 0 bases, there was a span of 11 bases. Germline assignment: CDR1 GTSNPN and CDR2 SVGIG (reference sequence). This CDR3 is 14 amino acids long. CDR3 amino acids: CAWRWEDMNTEAFF. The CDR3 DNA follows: TGTGCCTGGAGGTGGGAGGATATGAACACTGAAGCTTTCTTT.

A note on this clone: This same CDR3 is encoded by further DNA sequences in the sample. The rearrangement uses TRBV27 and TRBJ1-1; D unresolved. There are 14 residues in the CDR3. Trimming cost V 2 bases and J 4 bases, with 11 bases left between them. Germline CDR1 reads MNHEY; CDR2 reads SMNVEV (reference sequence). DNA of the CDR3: TGTGCCAGCAGTTTAGGAGGGTCTCTCACTGAAGCTTTCTTT. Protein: CASSLGGSLTEAFF.

The CDR3, as DNA: TGTGCCAGCAGCCAAGGGATCGGCGCCTCCTACGAGCAGTACTTC. This sequence encodes CASSQGIGASYEQYF. The chain couples TRBV7-8 to TRBJ2-7; D gene uncertain. The CDR3 runs 15 residues. CDR1 is SGHVS, CDR2 FQNEAQ, per germline. Trimming cost V 5 bases and J 0 bases, with 14 bases left between them.

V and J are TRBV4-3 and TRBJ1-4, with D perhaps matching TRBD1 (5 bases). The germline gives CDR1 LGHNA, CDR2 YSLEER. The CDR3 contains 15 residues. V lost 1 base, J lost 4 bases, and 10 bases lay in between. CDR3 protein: CASSQGPGGNEKLFF. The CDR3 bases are TGCGCCAGCAGCCAAGGGCCGGGGGGTAATGAAAAACTGTTTTTT.

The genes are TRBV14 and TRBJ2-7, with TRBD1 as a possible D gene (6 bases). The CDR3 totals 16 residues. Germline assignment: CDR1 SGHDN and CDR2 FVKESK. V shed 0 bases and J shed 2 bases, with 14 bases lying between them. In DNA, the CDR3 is TGTGCCAGCAGCCAAGATTTAGGACAGCAACCCTACGAGCAGTACTTC. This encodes CASSQDLGQQPYEQYF.

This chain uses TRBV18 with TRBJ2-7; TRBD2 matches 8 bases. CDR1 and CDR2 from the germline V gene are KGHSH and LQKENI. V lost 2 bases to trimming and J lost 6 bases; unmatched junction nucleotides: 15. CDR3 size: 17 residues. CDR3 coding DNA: TGTGCCAGCTCACCAGGAGGTAGCGGGAACCTGATCGGCGAGCAGTACTTC. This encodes CASSPGGSGNLIGEQYF.

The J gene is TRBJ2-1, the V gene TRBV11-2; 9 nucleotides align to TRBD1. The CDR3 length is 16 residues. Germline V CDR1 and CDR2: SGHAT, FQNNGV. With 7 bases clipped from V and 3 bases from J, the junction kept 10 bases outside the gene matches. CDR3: CASTITGGTFYNEQFF. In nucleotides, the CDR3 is TGTGCCAGCACCATTACAGGGGGCACATTCTACAATGAGCAGTTCTTC.

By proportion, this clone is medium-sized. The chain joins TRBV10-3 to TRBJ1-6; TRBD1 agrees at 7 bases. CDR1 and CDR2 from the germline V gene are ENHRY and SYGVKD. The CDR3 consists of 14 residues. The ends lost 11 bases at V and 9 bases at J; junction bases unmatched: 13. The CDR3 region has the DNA TGTGCCGCCTCATTACAGGGGACTAGTTCACCCCTCCACTTT. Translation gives CAASLQGTSSPLHF.

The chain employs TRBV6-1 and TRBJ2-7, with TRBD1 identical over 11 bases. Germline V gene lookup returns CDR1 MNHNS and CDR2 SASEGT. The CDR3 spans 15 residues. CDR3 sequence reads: CANHPGQGVSAEQYF. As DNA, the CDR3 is TGTGCTAACCATCCGGGACAGGGGGTATCCGCCGAGCAGTACTTC.

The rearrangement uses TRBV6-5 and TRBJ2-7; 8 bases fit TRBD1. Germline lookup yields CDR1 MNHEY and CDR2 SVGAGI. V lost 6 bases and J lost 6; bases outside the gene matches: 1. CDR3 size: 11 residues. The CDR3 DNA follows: TGTGCCAGCAGGACAGGGGTCGAGCAGTACTTC. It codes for CASRTGVEQYF.

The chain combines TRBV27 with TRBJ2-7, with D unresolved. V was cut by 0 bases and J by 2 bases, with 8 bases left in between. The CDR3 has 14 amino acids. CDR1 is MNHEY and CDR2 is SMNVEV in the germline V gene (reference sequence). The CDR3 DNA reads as TGTGCCAGCAGTTTATCCGCCGAAGCCTACGAGCAGTACTTC. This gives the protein CASSLSAEAYEQYF.

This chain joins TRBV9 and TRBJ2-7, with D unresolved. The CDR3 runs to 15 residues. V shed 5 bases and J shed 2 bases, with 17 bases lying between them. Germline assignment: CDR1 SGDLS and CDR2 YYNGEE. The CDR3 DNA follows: TGTGCCAGCAGTAAAAACTGGTCACCAACCTACGAGCAGTACTTC. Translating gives CASSKNWSPTYEQYF.

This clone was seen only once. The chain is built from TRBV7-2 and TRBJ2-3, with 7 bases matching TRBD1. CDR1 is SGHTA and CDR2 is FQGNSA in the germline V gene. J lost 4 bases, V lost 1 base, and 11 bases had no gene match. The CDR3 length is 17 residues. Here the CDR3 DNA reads TGTGCCAGCAGCTTAGTACCAGGGGGAATATCCGCAGATACGCAGTATTTT. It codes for CASSLVPGGISADTQYF.

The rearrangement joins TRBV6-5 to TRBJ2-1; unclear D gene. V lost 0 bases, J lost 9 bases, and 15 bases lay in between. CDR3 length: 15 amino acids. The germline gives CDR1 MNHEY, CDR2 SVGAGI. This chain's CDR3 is CASSYSKNILAEQFF. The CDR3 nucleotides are TGTGCCAGCAGTTACTCGAAGAACATATTGGCTGAGCAGTTCTTC.

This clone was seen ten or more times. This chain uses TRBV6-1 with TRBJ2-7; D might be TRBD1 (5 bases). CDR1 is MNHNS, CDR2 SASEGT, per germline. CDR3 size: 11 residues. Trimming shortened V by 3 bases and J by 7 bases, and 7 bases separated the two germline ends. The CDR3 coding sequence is TGTGCCAGCAGTGACGGACATGAGCAGTACTTC. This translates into CASSDGHEQYF.

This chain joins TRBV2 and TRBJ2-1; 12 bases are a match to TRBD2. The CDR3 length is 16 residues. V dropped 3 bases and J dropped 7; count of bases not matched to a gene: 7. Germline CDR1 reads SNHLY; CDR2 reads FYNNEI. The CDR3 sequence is CASSDSTSGSSNEQFF. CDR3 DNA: TGTGCCAGCAGTGATTCGACTAGCGGGAGTAGTAATGAGCAGTTCTTC.

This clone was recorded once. The CDR3 DNA follows: TGCGCCAGCAGCTTAGGTCAAATGGGCACTTACTTGAACTATGGCTACACCTTC. Encoded protein: CASSLGQMGTYLNYGYTF. The chain has TRBV5-1 and TRBJ1-2; D remains unclear. This CDR3 comprises 18 residues. Trimming took 2 bases from V and 2 from J, leaving 22 bases between them. Per germline, CDR1 SGHRS and CDR2 YFSETQ.

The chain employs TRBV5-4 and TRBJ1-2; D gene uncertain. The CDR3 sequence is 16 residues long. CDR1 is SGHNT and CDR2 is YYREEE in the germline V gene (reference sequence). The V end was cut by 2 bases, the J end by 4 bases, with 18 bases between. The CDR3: CASSFMSAQGSYGYTF. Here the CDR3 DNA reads TGTGCCAGCAGCTTTATGTCGGCCCAAGGGTCCTATGGCTACACCTTC.